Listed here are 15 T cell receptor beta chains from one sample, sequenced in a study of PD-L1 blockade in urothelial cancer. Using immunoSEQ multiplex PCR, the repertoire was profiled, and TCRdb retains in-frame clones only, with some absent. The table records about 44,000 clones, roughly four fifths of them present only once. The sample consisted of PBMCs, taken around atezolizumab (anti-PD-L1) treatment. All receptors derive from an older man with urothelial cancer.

CDR3 DNA sequence: TGTGCCAGCAGCCCGGGTGGATGGCGGCAGTACTTC. Translation gives CASSPGGWRQYF. The rearrangement joins TRBV5-6 to TRBJ2-7; D gene ambiguous. This CDR3 contains 12 residues. The germline V gene encodes CDR1 SGHDT and CDR2 YYEEEE. Deletions cut 4 bases from V and 9 bases from J, with 14 bases between. The full variable domain, completed using reference TRBV5-6 and TRBJ2-7, is DAGVTQSPTHLIKTRGQQVTLRCSPKSGHDTVSWYQQALGQGPQFIFQYYEEEERQRGNFPDRFSGHQFPNYSSELNVNALLLGDSALYLCASSPGGWRQYFGPGTRLTVT.

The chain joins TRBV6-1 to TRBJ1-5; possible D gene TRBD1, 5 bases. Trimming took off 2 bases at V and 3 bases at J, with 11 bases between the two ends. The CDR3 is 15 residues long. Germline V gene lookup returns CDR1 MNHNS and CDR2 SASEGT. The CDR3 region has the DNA TGTGCCAGCAGTGAACCGCGGGGGAACAATCAGCCCCAGCATTTT. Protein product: CASSEPRGNNQPQHF.

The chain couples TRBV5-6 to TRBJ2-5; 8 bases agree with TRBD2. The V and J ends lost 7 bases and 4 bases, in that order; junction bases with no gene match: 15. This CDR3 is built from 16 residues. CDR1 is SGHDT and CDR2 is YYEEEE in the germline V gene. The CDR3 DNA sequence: TGTGCCAGCCATTGGCTAGCGGGTTCTCTGGGAGAGACCCAGTACTTC. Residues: CASHWLAGSLGETQYF. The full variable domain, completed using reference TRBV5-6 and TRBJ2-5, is DAGVTQSPTHLIKTRGQQVTLRCSPKSGHDTVSWYQQALGQGPQFIFQYYEEEERQRGNFPDRFSGHQFPNYSSELNVNALLLGDSALYLCASHWLAGSLGETQYFGPGTRLLVL.

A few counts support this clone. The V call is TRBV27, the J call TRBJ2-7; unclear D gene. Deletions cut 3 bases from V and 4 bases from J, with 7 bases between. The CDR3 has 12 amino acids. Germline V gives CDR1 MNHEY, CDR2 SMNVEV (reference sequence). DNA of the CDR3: TGTGCCAGCAGTTTGAACGGGTACGAGCAGTACTTC. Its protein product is CASSLNGYEQYF.

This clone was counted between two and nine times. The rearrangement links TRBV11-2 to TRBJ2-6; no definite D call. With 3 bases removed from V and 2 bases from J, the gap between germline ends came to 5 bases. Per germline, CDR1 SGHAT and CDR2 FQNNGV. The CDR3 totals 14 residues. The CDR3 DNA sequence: TGTGCCAGCAGCTTTTCCACTGGGGCCAACGTCCTGACTTTC. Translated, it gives CASSFSTGANVLTF.

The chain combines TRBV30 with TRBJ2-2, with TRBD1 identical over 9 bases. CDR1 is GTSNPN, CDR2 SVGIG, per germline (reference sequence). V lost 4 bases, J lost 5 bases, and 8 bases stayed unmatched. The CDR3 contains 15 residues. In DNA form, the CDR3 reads TGTGCCTGGATCCCTTCGACAGGGGGTACCGGGGAGCTGTTTTTT. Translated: CAWIPSTGGTGELFF.

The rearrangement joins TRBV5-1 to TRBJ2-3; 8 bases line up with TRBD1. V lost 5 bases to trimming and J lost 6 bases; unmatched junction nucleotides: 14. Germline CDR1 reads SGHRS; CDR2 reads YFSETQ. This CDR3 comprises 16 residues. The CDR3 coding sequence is TGCGCCAGCAGAGACTCAGGGGGCGCGTTGGTGGATACGCAGTATTTT. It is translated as CASRDSGGALVDTQYF.

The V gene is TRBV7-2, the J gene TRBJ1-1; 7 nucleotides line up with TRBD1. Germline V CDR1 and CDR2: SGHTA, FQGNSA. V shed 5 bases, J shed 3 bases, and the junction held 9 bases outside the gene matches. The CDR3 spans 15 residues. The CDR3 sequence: CASSRGITGDTEAFF. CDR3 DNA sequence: TGTGCCAGCAGCCGAGGAATAACAGGGGACACTGAAGCTTTCTTT.

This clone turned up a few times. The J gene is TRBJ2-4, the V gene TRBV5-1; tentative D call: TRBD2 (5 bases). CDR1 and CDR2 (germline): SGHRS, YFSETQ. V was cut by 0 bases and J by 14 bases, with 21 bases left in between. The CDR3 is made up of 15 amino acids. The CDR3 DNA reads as TGCGCCAGCAGCTTGGTGGCTAGCCGAGTCGGACCAAAGTACTTC. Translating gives CASSLVASRVGPKYF.

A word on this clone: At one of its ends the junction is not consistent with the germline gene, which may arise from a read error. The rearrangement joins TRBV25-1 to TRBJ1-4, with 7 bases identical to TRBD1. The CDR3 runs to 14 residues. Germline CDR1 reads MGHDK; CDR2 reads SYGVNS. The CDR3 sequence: CASTETGVGEKLFF. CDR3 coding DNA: TGTGCCAGCACTGAAACAGGGGTAGGTGAAAAACTGTTTTTT.

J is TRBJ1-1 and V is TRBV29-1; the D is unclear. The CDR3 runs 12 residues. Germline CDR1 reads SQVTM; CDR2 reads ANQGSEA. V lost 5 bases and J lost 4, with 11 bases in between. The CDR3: CSVLDVSTEAFF. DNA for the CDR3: TGCAGCGTTCTAGACGTGAGCACTGAAGCTTTCTTT.

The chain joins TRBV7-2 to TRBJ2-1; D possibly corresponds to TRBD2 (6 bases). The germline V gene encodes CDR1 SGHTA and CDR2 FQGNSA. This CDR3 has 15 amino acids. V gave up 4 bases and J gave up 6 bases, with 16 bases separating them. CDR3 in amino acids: CASSSQAPGLNEQFF. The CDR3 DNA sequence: TGTGCCAGCAGCTCCCAAGCGCCGGGACTCAATGAGCAGTTCTTC.

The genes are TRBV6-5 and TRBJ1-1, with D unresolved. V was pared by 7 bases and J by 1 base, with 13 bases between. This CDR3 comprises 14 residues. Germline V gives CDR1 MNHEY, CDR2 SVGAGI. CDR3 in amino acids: CASNRREGNTEAFF. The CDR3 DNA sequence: TGTGCCAGCAACCGGCGGGAGGGGAACACTGAAGCTTTCTTT.

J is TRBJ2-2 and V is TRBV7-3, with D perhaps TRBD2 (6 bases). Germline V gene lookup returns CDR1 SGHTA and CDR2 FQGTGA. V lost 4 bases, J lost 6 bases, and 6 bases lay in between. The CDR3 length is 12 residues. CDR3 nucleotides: TGTGCCAGCAGCTGGGAGGCCGGGGAGCTGTTTTTT. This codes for CASSWEAGELFF. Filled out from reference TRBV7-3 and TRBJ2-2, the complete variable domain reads GAGVSQTPSNKVTEKGKYVELRCDPISGHTALYWYRQSLGQGPEFLIYFQGTGAADDSGLPNDRFFAVRPEGSVSTLKIQRTERGDSAVYLCASSWEAGELFFGEGSRLTVL.

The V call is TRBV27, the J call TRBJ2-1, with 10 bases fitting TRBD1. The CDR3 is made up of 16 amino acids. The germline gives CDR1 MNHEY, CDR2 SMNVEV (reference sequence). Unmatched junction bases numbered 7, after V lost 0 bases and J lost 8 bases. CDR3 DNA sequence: TGTGCCAGCAGTTTATCCCGGGACAGGGGCTCGGATGAGCAGTTCTTC. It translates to CASSLSRDRGSDEQFF.